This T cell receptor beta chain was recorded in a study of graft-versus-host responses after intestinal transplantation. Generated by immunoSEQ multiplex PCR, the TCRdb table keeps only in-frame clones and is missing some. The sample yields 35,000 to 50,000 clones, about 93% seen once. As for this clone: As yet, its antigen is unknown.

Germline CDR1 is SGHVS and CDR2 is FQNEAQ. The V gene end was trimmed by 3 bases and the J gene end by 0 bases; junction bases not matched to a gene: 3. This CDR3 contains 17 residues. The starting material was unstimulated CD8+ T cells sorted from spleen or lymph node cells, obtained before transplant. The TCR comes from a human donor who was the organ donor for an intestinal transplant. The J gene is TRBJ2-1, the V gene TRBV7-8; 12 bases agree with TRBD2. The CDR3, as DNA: TGTGCCAGCAGCTTTACTAGCGGGGGGATCTCCTACAATGAGCAGTTCTTC. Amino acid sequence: CASSFTSGGISYNEQFF.